The entry below gives a single T cell receptor beta chain sequence along with its context. These data belong to a study of blood T cell repertoires in COVID-19. Overall study context: Material from acute and convalescent COVID-19 was sourced from the United States, Italy and Spain. The analysed material was cDNA or gDNA that came from T cells, B-cell-depleted T cells, or PBMCs.

From germline, CDR1 is GTSNPN and CDR2 SVGIG (reference sequence). V lost 4 bases, J lost 2 bases, and 8 bases stayed unmatched. This CDR3 has 14 amino acids. Per the original data handling: Reference gene primer amplification in the assay estimated nucleated cell counts. Method: immunoSEQ multiplex PCR; TCRdb's copy keeps in-frame clones and lacks some. V and J calls plus clone size are reproduced from that table; the DNA served to infer D and trimming. This table holds some 530,000 clones, 80% to 90% found once. The sequenced sample was peripheral blood. V is TRBV30 and J is TRBJ2-7; 7 bases agree with TRBD1. This receptor was obtained from a human donor in a cohort sampled during active COVID-19. CDR3 residues: CAWIGTAETYEQYF. The CDR3 nucleotides read TGTGCCTGGATAGGGACAGCTGAGACCTACGAGCAGTACTTC.